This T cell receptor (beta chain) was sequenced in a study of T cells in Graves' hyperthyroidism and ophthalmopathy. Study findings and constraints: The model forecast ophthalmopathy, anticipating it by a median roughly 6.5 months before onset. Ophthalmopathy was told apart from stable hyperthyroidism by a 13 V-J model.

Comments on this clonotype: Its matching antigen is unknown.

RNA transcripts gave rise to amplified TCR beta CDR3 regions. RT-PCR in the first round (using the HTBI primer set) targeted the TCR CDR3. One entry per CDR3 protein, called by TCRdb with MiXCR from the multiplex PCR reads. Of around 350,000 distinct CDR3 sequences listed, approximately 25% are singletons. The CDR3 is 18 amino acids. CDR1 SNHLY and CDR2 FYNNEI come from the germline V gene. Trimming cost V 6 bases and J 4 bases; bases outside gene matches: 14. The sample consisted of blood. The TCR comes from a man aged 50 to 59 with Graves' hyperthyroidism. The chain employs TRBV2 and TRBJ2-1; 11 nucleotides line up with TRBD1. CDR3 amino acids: CASRTTRTGGKGYNEQFF. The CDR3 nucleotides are TGTGCCAGCAGAACGACCCGGACAGGGGGCAAGGGGTACAATGAGCAGTTCTTC.